The 23 T cell receptor beta chains below come from one sample, sequenced in a study of cytomegalovirus exposure and HLA in healthy donors. Researchers ran the PCR with 60 Vbeta and 13 Jbeta primers. The data were produced by immunoSEQ multiplex PCR, yet TCRdb's version contains in-frame clones alone and is incomplete. Of 85,000 to 100,000 clones in the sample, about three quarters were seen once. Sequencing input: PBMCs. The receptor source for this set is a man aged 50-59 years in good health and CMV-seropositive.

The sample holds one count of this clone. The chain links TRBV4-2 to TRBJ1-5; D perhaps matches TRBD1 (6 bases). V dropped 0 bases and J dropped 4 bases, with 7 bases sitting between them. Per the germline V gene, CDR1 is LGHNA and CDR2 is YNFKEQ. This CDR3 region has 14 residues. Here the CDR3 reads CASSQDRGNQPQHF. CDR3 coding DNA: TGTGCCAGCAGCCAAGACAGGGGAAATCAGCCCCAGCATTTT.

This chain links TRBV18 with TRBJ1-1; a weak D match, TRBD1 (5 bases). V lost 0 bases, J lost 11 bases, and 19 bases lay in between. The CDR3 has 15 amino acids. CDR1 is KGHSH and CDR2 is LQKENI in the germline V gene. CDR3 in DNA: TGTGCCAGCTCACCACCGCAGGGCCAGCCGGGGAGGGCTTTCTTT. As protein: CASSPPQGQPGRAFF.

The rearrangement uses TRBV14 and TRBJ1-2; D is possibly TRBD1 (5 bases). Germline assignment: CDR1 SGHDN and CDR2 FVKESK. The CDR3 has 12 amino acids. V was cut by 7 bases and J by 4 bases, with 10 bases left in between. CDR3 bases: TGTGCCAGCACGCGGGACGGCTATGGCTACACCTTC. Translating it yields CASTRDGYGYTF.

This chain joins TRBV30 and TRBJ2-1, with TRBD2 identical over 7 bases. There are 14 residues in the CDR3. Germline lookup yields CDR1 GTSNPN and CDR2 SVGIG (reference sequence). V gave up 7 bases and J gave up 2 bases; unmatched junction bases: 8. CDR3 in amino acids: CAYLRDYAYNEQFF. The CDR3 bases are TGTGCCTACCTCCGGGACTATGCCTACAATGAGCAGTTCTTC.

Of note for this clone: Germline is not matched at one junction end, which may reflect a read error. The chain carries TRBV7-9 and TRBJ1-4, with unresolved D. From germline, CDR1 is SEHNR and CDR2 FQNEAQ (reference sequence). CDR3 length: 12 amino acids. CDR3 sequence reads: CSSSDEREKLFF. As DNA, the CDR3 is TGTTCCAGCAGCGATGAGAGGGAAAAACTGTTTTTT.

The chain recombines TRBV4-2 with TRBJ2-3; 10 bases match TRBD2. With 4 bases clipped from V and 6 bases from J, the junction kept 16 bases outside the gene matches. CDR1 LGHNA and CDR2 YNFKEQ come from the germline V gene. The CDR3 has 18 residues. DNA of the CDR3: TGTGCCAGCAGCCGGGAAGCAATCGCCGGGACTAGCGCTGATACGCAGTATTTT. Its protein product is CASSREAIAGTSADTQYF.

On this clone itself: The junction and the germline gene differ at one end; a read error may be behind it. V usage is TRBV27 and J usage is TRBJ1-1, with D perhaps TRBD1 (6 bases). The CDR3 length is 13 residues. Germline CDR1 MNHEY, CDR2 SMNVEV (reference sequence). The CDR3 bases are TGTGCCAGCAGTTTACGGGGGGCAACTGAAGTTTTCTTT. It codes for CASSLRGATEVFF.

The chain uses TRBV6-6 and TRBJ2-1; maybe TRBD2 (5 bases). CDR3 size: 13 residues. V lost 9 bases and J lost 4, with 13 bases in between. Germline V lookup: CDR1 MNHNY, CDR2 SVGAGI (reference sequence). This CDR3 reads CASVLDSYNEQFF. The CDR3, as DNA: TGTGCCAGTGTACTAGATAGTTACAATGAGCAGTTCTTC.

This clone was observed once. The same CDR3 can be traced to other DNA sequences in this sample. The chain carries TRBV7-2 and TRBJ1-5, with D possibly TRBD1 on 6 matching bases. The germline V and J ends were trimmed by 5 bases and 7 bases, with 18 bases remaining between them. This CDR3 spans 15 amino acids. The germline CDR1 and CDR2 sequences are SGHTA and FQGNSA. The CDR3, as DNA: TGTGCCAGCAGCATTTCCGGGGGGGCTGGACAGCCCCAGCATTTT. It yields the protein CASSISGGAGQPQHF.

The V gene is TRBV7-8, the J gene TRBJ1-4; tentatively, D is TRBD1 (6 bases). This CDR3 spans 16 amino acids. CDR1 and CDR2 (germline): SGHVS, FQNEAQ. V shed 4 bases and J shed 1 base, with 13 bases lying between them. CDR3 sequence: CASSSKIGGTNEKLFF. DNA for the CDR3: TGTGCCAGCAGCTCTAAGATAGGGGGAACTAATGAAAAACTGTTTTTT.

The chain uses TRBV19 and TRBJ2-5, with D possibly TRBD1 on 5 matching bases. Germline V gives CDR1 LNHDA, CDR2 SQIVND (reference sequence). There are 13 residues in the CDR3. V gave up 8 bases and J gave up 2 bases, with 12 bases separating them. Here the CDR3 reads CASAPGRQETQYF. CDR3 bases: TGTGCCAGTGCCCCAGGGCGACAAGAGACCCAGTACTTC.

V and J are TRBV2 and TRBJ2-1; possible D gene TRBD2, 6 bases. The CDR3 is 14 residues long. The ends were cut back, 1 base at V and 9 bases at J, with 13 bases in the middle. Germline CDR1 SNHLY, CDR2 FYNNEI. The chain's CDR3 is CASSEGVVGGEQFF. The DNA of the CDR3 is TGTGCCAGCAGTGAAGGGGTTGTGGGGGGTGAGCAGTTCTTC. The variable domain in full, with the rest retrieved from reference TRBV2 and TRBJ2-1, is EPEVTQTPSHQVTQMGQEVILRCVPISNHLYFYWYRQILGQKVEFLVSFYNNEISEKSEIFDDQFSVERPDGSNFTLKIRSTKLEDSAMYFCASSEGVVGGEQFFGPGTRLTVL.

The rearrangement links TRBV15 to TRBJ1-2; 10 nucleotides agree with TRBD1. With 0 bases clipped from V and 6 bases from J, the junction kept 7 bases outside the gene matches. CDR1 LNHNV and CDR2 YYDKDF come from the germline V gene (reference sequence). This CDR3 comprises 16 residues. In DNA form, the CDR3 reads TGTGCCACCAGCAGAGATCTCGGGGACAGGGGCCATGGCTACACCTTC. Its protein is CATSRDLGDRGHGYTF.

The chain employs TRBV5-1 and TRBJ1-2, with D maybe TRBD1 (6 bases). Looked up from germline, CDR1 is SGHRS and CDR2 is YFSETQ. This CDR3 has 14 amino acids. The germline V and J ends were trimmed by 0 bases and 2 bases, with 8 bases remaining between them. In nucleotides, the CDR3 is TGCGCCAGCAGCTTGGGACAGGTCAACTATGGCTACACCTTC. Protein: CASSLGQVNYGYTF. Supplemented by reference TRBV5-1 and TRBJ1-2, the full variable domain reads KAGVTQTPRYLIKTRGQQVTLSCSPISGHRSVSWYQQTPGQGLQFLFEYFSETQRNKGNFPGRFSGRQFSNSRSEMNVSTLELGDSALYLCASSLGQVNYGYTFGSGTRLTVV.

The chain is built from TRBV5-8 and TRBJ1-4, with D tentatively TRBD1 (6 bases). V gave up 1 base and J gave up 8 bases, with 15 bases separating them. Germline assignment: CDR1 SGHTS and CDR2 YDEGEE. The CDR3 length is 15 residues. CDR3 amino acids: CASSLQGGASEKLFF. The CDR3 nucleotides read TGTGCCAGCAGCTTGCAAGGGGGGGCAAGCGAAAAACTGTTTTTT.

The table lists this clone with a few counts. This rearrangement joins TRBV6-1 to TRBJ1-5, with TRBD1 matching 7 bases. The CDR3 covers 14 residues. Germline CDR1 reads MNHNS; CDR2 reads SASEGT. The junction had 3 bases not matched to a gene; V was cut back by 5 bases and J by 2 bases. CDR3 region: CASSLGQRNQPQHF. Here the CDR3 DNA reads TGTGCCAGCAGTCTGGGACAGCGCAATCAGCCCCAGCATTTT.

This rearrangement joins TRBV15 to TRBJ1-2, with D possibly matching TRBD1 (6 bases). The CDR3 runs to 14 residues. With 0 bases removed from V and 5 bases from J, the gap between germline ends came to 10 bases. Looked up from germline, CDR1 is LNHNV and CDR2 is YYDKDF (reference sequence). As DNA, the CDR3 is TGTGCCACCAGCAGAGACAGGGGTAGTTATGGCTACACCTTC. This encodes CATSRDRGSYGYTF.

The J gene is TRBJ1-5, the V gene TRBV18; D is ambiguous. CDR3 length equals 14 residues. Germline CDR1 reads KGHSH; CDR2 reads LQKENI. With 4 bases removed from V and 0 bases from J, the gap between germline ends came to 7 bases. The CDR3 is CASSRDNSNQPQHF. Written as DNA, the CDR3 is TGTGCCAGCTCACGAGACAATAGCAATCAGCCCCAGCATTTT.

V usage is TRBV5-6 and J usage is TRBJ2-7; the match to TRBD1 covers 10 bases. The CDR3 contains 15 residues. The V segment lost 6 bases and the J segment 2 bases; nucleotides outside the gene matches: 8. Per germline, CDR1 SGHDT and CDR2 YYEEEE. The CDR3 here is CASTKDRGLTYEQYF. The CDR3 DNA reads TGTGCCAGCACCAAAGACAGGGGGCTCACCTACGAGCAGTACTTC.

The chain is built from TRBV7-6 and TRBJ1-1, with D tentatively TRBD1 (5 bases). Germline CDR1 and CDR2: SGHVS and FNYEAQ. This CDR3 comprises 13 residues. V was clipped by 3 bases and J by 2 bases, with 7 bases between them. CDR3: CASSLTDNTEAFF. In DNA form, the CDR3 reads TGTGCCAGCAGCTTGACAGATAACACTGAAGCTTTCTTT.

This sequence joins TRBV7-9 and TRBJ2-5; D gene unclear. V gave up 3 bases and J gave up 0 bases, with 8 bases separating them. This CDR3 region has 14 residues. Germline V gene data show CDR1 as SEHNR and CDR2 as FQNEAQ (reference sequence). CDR3 protein: CASSLFLDQETQYF. The CDR3 DNA is TGTGCCAGCAGCTTGTTTCTCGACCAAGAGACCCAGTACTTC. The full variable domain, completed using reference TRBV7-9 and TRBJ2-5, is DTGVSQNPRHKITKRGQNVTFRCDPISEHNRLYWYRQTLGQGPEFLTYFQNEAQLEKSRLLSDRFSAERPKGSFSTLEIQRTEQGDSAMYLCASSLFLDQETQYFGPGTRLLVL.

The V call is TRBV20-1, the J call TRBJ1-1; no clear D gene. Trimming removed 6 bases from V and 6 bases from J, with 11 bases in between. The CDR3 sequence is 11 residues long. From germline, CDR1 is DFQATT and CDR2 SNEGSKA (reference sequence). The CDR3 DNA reads TGCAGTGCCTTGGACTTACCTGAAGCTTTCTTT. Translating it yields CSALDLPEAFF.

The chain joins TRBV6-1 to TRBJ1-1; 8 nucleotides line up with TRBD1. V shed 6 bases and J 4 bases; nucleotides not matched to a gene: 7. CDR3 length: 14 residues. Germline CDR1 is MNHNS and CDR2 is SASEGT. The CDR3 region is CASRDRAKGTEAFF. CDR3 DNA sequence: TGTGCCAGCAGGGACAGGGCCAAAGGCACTGAAGCTTTCTTT.